This T cell receptor beta chain was identified during a study of T cells in localized non-small cell lung cancer. Study results and caveats: Turning up in adjacent lung were a median around 60 of the top 100 tumor clones. The highest T cell clonality was in uninvolved adjacent lung, above tumor.

The repertoire was sequenced with immunoSEQ multiplex PCR; TCRdb's copy has only in-frame clones and lacks some. The repertoire holds 25,000 to 30,000 clones, with roughly four fifths as singletons. As regards this clone: The antigen is undetermined.

CDR1 KGHSH and CDR2 LQKENI come from the germline V gene. The CDR3 extends over 15 amino acids. Trimming took 3 bases from V and 7 from J; bases not matched to a gene: 9. This receptor was obtained from a man aged 35 to 69 with stage III lung adenocarcinoma. The V gene is TRBV18, the J gene TRBJ1-5, with 7 nucleotides matching TRBD1. The material sequenced was peripheral blood mononuclear cells, taken before any cancer treatment. The CDR3 coding sequence is TGTGCCAGCTCACCTTCCGGGACAGAGAGACAGCCCCAGCATTTT. Translation: CASSPSGTERQPQHF.